This TCR beta chain was found in a study of glioma-infiltrating T cells after dendritic cell vaccination. Across the whole study: Dendritic cells derived from monocytes and pulsed with autologous tumor lysate formed the vaccine.

Patients had residual fresh-frozen tumor tissue and more than two years of survival data. Primers: 60 V beta forward and 13 J beta reverse. Sequenced by immunoSEQ multiplex PCR; TCRdb stores in-frame clones only, minus some. The sample lists 60,000 to 70,000 clones, approximately 78% seen once, with around 9.6% in the top ten. Notes on the study in general: Complete blood and tumor specimen sets were limited to few patients.

Regarding this clone: Antigen unknown.

The source was blood, collected before dendritic cell vaccination. The receptor comes from a human donor with glioblastoma.

CDR3 amino acids: CASTSTRGPEETQYF. The CDR3 DNA follows: TGTGCCAGCACCTCGACCAGGGGGCCGGAAGAGACCCAGTACTTC. The genes are TRBV7-9 and TRBJ2-5; TRBD1 matches at 8 bases. V dropped 7 bases and J dropped 3; count of bases not matched to a gene: 10. The CDR3 runs 15 residues. Germline CDR1 SEHNR, CDR2 FQNEAQ (reference sequence).